What follows are 16 T cell receptor beta chains derived from one specimen sequenced in a study of blood T cell repertoires in COVID-19 (dated by TCRdb to 2020 to 2022). The method behind the library was the immunoSEQ multiplex PCR assay. The source is immuneACCESS, and TCRdb retained only in-frame sequences with V and J called. Part of the clones is not carried over; for the studies checked, unresolved V genes explain less than half of this, and the remainder is unexplained. The sample includes around 240,000 clones, with 75% to 85% observed a single time. Approximately 7% of the sample rests with the top ten. Sequenced input: peripheral blood. These receptors all come from a woman between 50 and 59 years old with acute or convalescent COVID-19.

Here the CDR3 reads CASSLEGDEQYF. In DNA, the CDR3 is TGCGCCAGCAGCTTGGAAGGGGATGAGCAGTACTTC. This sequence joins TRBV5-1 and TRBJ2-7, with a tentative D call TRBD1 (5 bases). Germline CDR1 is SGHRS and CDR2 is YFSETQ. Trimming stripped 0 bases from V and 7 bases from J, with 8 bases between. The CDR3 is made up of 12 amino acids.

CDR3: CASSHGTGDTLGYTDTQYF. CDR3 nucleotides: TGCGCCAGCAGCCACGGGACAGGCGATACCTTGGGATACACAGATACGCAGTATTTT. V and J are TRBV4-3 and TRBJ2-3; 8 bases are shared with TRBD1. The CDR3 runs to 19 residues. The V and J ends lost 3 bases and 2 bases, in that order; junction bases with no gene match: 16. Germline V gene data show CDR1 as LGHNA and CDR2 as YSLEER.

The chain has TRBV7-8 and TRBJ1-5; D not certain. The length of the CDR3 is 17 residues. V lost 1 base, J lost 5 bases, and 18 bases lay in between. Per the germline V gene, CDR1 is SGHVS and CDR2 is FQNEAQ. CDR3 in DNA: TGTGCCAGCAGCTTAGTCGTCAGACAAGGGAGTCATCAGCCCCAGCATTTT. This translates into CASSLVVRQGSHQPQHF.

The chain links TRBV7-2 to TRBJ2-7; 9 bases fit TRBD2. This CDR3 comprises 16 residues. After removal of 0 bases from V and 6 bases from J, the junction contained 9 bases not matched to a gene. CDR1 is SGHTA and CDR2 is FQGNSA in the germline V gene. The CDR3 DNA is TGTGCCAGCAGCTTAGCGTCAGGGACTAGCCTCCCCGAGCAGTACTTC. Protein sequence: CASSLASGTSLPEQYF. Combining the CDR3 with reference TRBV7-2 and TRBJ2-7 gives the whole variable domain GAGVSQSPSNKVTEKGKDVELRCDPISGHTALYWYRQSLGQGLEFLIYFQGNSAPDKSGLPSDRFSAERTGGSVSTLTIQRTQQEDSAVYLCASSLASGTSLPEQYFGPGTRLTVT.

The V gene is TRBV5-3, the J gene TRBJ1-4; no firm D call. TRBV5-3 is an open reading frame whose function is uncertain. The CDR3 length is 15 residues. Trimming stripped 4 bases from V and 14 bases from J, with 24 bases between. CDR3 region: CARSRPGSCLRRLFF. The CDR3 region has the DNA TGTGCCAGAAGCCGACCGGGGTCATGCTTAAGACGTCTGTTTTTT.

This sequence joins TRBV4-3 and TRBJ1-4; TRBD1 aligns across 8 bases. The V gene end was trimmed by 0 bases and the J gene end by 8 bases; junction bases not matched to a gene: 2. The CDR3 loop spans 14 amino acids. Germline V gives CDR1 LGHNA, CDR2 YSLEER. Written as DNA, the CDR3 is TGCGCCAGCAGCCAAGACAGGGGGCGAGAAAAACTGTTTTTT. It yields the protein CASSQDRGREKLFF.

This chain uses TRBV9 with TRBJ1-2; D is uncertain. From germline, CDR1 is SGDLS and CDR2 YYNGEE. This CDR3 is 15 amino acids long. V was pared by 3 bases and J by 1 base, with 13 bases between. Here the CDR3 reads CASSASKEINYGYTF. The CDR3 DNA sequence: TGTGCCAGCAGCGCCAGCAAGGAGATTAACTATGGCTACACCTTC. The variable domain in full, with the rest retrieved from reference TRBV9 and TRBJ1-2, is DSGVTQTPKHLITATGQRVTLRCSPRSGDLSVYWYQQSLDQGLQFLIQYYNGEERAKGNILERFSAQQFPDLHSELNLSSLELGDSALYFCASSASKEINYGYTFGSGTRLTVV.

The chain uses TRBV30 and TRBJ2-5, with 7 bases identical to TRBD1. CDR3 length equals 14 residues. Germline-derived CDR1 and CDR2 are GTSNPN and SVGIG (reference sequence). Trimming at V came to 1 base and at J to 1 base, leaving 3 bases not matched to a gene. Written as DNA, the CDR3 is TGTGCCTGGAGTGGGGGACAGATCCAAGAGACCCAGTACTTC. It is translated as CAWSGGQIQETQYF.

The rearrangement joins TRBV2 to TRBJ2-7, with a possible D match to TRBD2 (6 bases). V was clipped by 4 bases and J by 6 bases, with 13 bases between them. This CDR3 comprises 13 residues. Germline V gene sequence: CDR1 SNHLY, CDR2 FYNNEI. The CDR3 is CASSAGSGGEQYF. The CDR3 nucleotides are TGTGCCAGCAGTGCAGGCTCCGGGGGCGAGCAGTACTTC. Complete variable domain (other parts from reference TRBV2 and TRBJ2-7): EPEVTQTPSHQVTQMGQEVILRCVPISNHLYFYWYRQILGQKVEFLVSFYNNEISEKSEIFDDQFSVERPDGSNFTLKIRSTKLEDSAMYFCASSAGSGGEQYFGPGTRLTVT.

In this sample, this clone turned up a few times. The chain employs TRBV30 and TRBJ2-7; D may be TRBD1 (5 bases). This CDR3 comprises 12 residues. Trimming stripped 3 bases from V and 12 bases from J, with 18 bases between. The germline gives CDR1 GTSNPN, CDR2 SVGIG (reference sequence). CDR3 loop: CAWRGAGSKTYF. The CDR3 DNA is TGTGCCTGGAGAGGTGCAGGGTCAAAAACGTACTTC.

J is TRBJ2-1 and V is TRBV5-1, with TRBD2 identical over 11 bases. Per the germline V gene, CDR1 is SGHRS and CDR2 is YFSETQ. The length of the CDR3 is 18 residues. V shed 4 bases, J shed 0 bases, and the junction held 9 bases outside the gene matches. The CDR3 loop is CASSPGLADLLSYNEQFF. The CDR3 coding sequence is TGCGCCAGCAGCCCGGGACTAGCGGACCTCCTCTCCTACAATGAGCAGTTCTTC.

The CDR3 reads CASSAGRWGDTQYF. As DNA, the CDR3 is TGTGCCAGCAGTGCGGGGAGGTGGGGAGATACGCAGTATTTT. This chain uses TRBV2 with TRBJ2-3; D possibly corresponds to TRBD2 (6 bases). Between the trimmed V and J ends, which lost 4 bases and 5 bases, there was a span of 13 bases. Germline V gene data show CDR1 as SNHLY and CDR2 as FYNNEI. CDR3 length: 14 residues.

The sample holds a few counts of this clone. The CDR3 region is CASSADYIRGNEQFF. The CDR3 nucleotides are TGTGCCAGTAGTGCGGACTACATCCGTGGCAATGAGCAGTTCTTC. V and J are TRBV19 and TRBJ2-1; TRBD2 is a possible D gene (6 bases). V shed 5 bases and J shed 6 bases, with 17 bases lying between them. CDR3 length: 15 residues. Germline CDR1 is LNHDA and CDR2 is SQIVND (reference sequence).

Notes on this clone: The same CDR3 arises from other DNA sequences in this sample as well. The chain has TRBV3-1 (or the pseudogene TRBV3-2) and TRBJ1-5, with D maybe TRBD1 (5 bases). CDR1 is LGHDT, CDR2 YNNKEL, per germline (reference sequence). Trimming removed 4 bases from V and 2 bases from J, with 9 bases in between. CDR3 length equals 14 residues. The chain's CDR3 is CASSPTGGNQPQHF. CDR3 DNA sequence: TGTGCCAGCAGCCCCACGGGGGGCAATCAGCCCCAGCATTTT.

This clone was recorded once. CDR3 sequence (DNA): TGCGCCAGCAGCCAAGAGAGGGGGCTCGGCTACACCTTC. It is translated as CASSQERGLGYTF. The chain recombines TRBV4-1 with TRBJ1-2; 7 nucleotides line up with TRBD1. CDR3 length equals 13 residues. Germline CDR1 is MGHRA and CDR2 is YSYEKL. V shed 0 bases and J 8 bases; nucleotides not matched to a gene: 3.

CDR3 DNA sequence: TGTGCCACCAGCAAAGGAAATAGCGGGGGGGCAGCAGATACGCAGTATTTT. Amino acids: CATSKGNSGGAADTQYF. The rearrangement joins TRBV15 to TRBJ2-3; TRBD2 aligns across 11 bases. V was clipped by 4 bases and J by 4 bases; unmatched bases: 10. Germline CDR1 LNHNV, CDR2 YYDKDF (reference sequence). The CDR3 spans 17 residues.